A selection of T cell receptor beta chains follows, all from one sample in a study of T cells in Graves' hyperthyroidism and ophthalmopathy. A single record per CDR3 protein comes from TCRdb applying MiXCR to the multiplex PCR reads. In the table there are 500,000 to 600,000 distinct CDR3 sequences, approximately 15% of which are singletons. Sequenced material: blood. All receptors derive from a woman aged 18-35 years with Graves' hyperthyroidism. Each CDR3 is given with its conserved first and last residue. The order of the fields is J gene, clone size, V gene, D gene, CDR3 DNA, CDR3 protein. D genes are given only for firm matches. Size is stated for part of the rows, as once, few or many counts, or as a class when the clone is expanded.

TRBJ2-3 - TRBV11-3 TRBD2 TGTGCCAGCAGCCATCCCCCCCTATTAGCGGGGGTGGGAGATACGCGGTATTTT CASSHPPLLAGVGDTRYF
TRBJ1-5 many TRBV6-2/TRBV6-3 - TGTGCCAGCAGCCCGTGGGGGACCAATCAGCCCCAGCATTTT CASSPWGTNQPQHF
TRBJ2-7 many TRBV20-1 - TGCAGTGCTAGGGCGGACAGCTCCTACGAGCAGTACTTC CSARADSSYEQYF
TRBJ1-2 - TRBV12-3/TRBV12-4 - TGTGCCAGCCGGAAGGTGGGCGACTATGGCTACACCTTC CASRKVGDYGYTF
TRBJ1-2 - TRBV7-9 - TGTGCCCTGGGTTATGGCTACACCTTC CALGYGYTF
TRBJ1-5 many TRBV20-1 TRBD1 TGCAGTGCTAGAGATCTCGGACAGGGTGTATGGAGCAATCAGCCCCAGCATTTT CSARDLGQGVWSNQPQHF
TRBJ2-3 many TRBV5-1 TRBD1 TGCGCCAGCAGCACCGGGACAGGACGCACAGATACGCAGTATTTT CASSTGTGRTDTQYF
TRBJ2-2 - TRBV20-1 - TGCAGCCTAGAGGGGCCGAACACCGGGGAGCTGTTTTTT CSLEGPNTGELFF
TRBJ2-1 - TRBV5-4 TRBD2 TGTGCCAGCAGCTCGATACGGACTAGCGGGAGGGACAATGAGCAGTTCTTC CASSSIRTSGRDNEQFF
TRBJ1-1 few TRBV10-3 - TGTGCCATCAGTGAACCTGGCGACACTGAAGCTTTCTTT CAISEPGDTEAFF
TRBJ2-1 - TRBV28 - TGTGCCAGCAGTTTTGTGGGGGCGCGGAATGAGCAGTTCTTC CASSFVGARNEQFF
TRBJ2-3 few TRBV20-1 TRBD2 TGCAGTGCGGGGTCCTGGAGCGGGGGCTCAGATACGCAGTATTTT CSAGSWSGGSDTQYF
TRBJ2-7 few TRBV6-4 - TGTGCCAGCAGTTACGTGGAGACAGCCCTATTCTACGAGCAGTACTTC CASSYVETALFYEQYF
TRBJ2-5 many TRBV2 - TGTGCCAGCAGACTAGTGTCAGAGACCCAGTACTTC CASRLVSETQYF
TRBJ1-6 many TRBV12-3/TRBV12-4 TRBD1 TGTGCCAGCACCCTCCACAGGGGAAATTCACCCCTCCACTTT CASTLHRGNSPLHF
TRBJ2-6 - TRBV5-1 TRBD1 TGCGCCAGCAGCTTCAAGGGGGCAGGAAACGGGGCCAACGTCCTGACTTTC CASSFKGAGNGANVLTF
TRBJ2-6 - TRBV12-3/TRBV12-4 TRBD1 TGTGCCAGCAGTCCACGGACAGGGGCTGGGGCCAACGTCCTGACTTTC CASSPRTGAGANVLTF
TRBJ2-7 - TRBV12-3/TRBV12-4 - TGTGCCAGCAGCCCCACCTCTAGGTCTACCTACGAGCAGTACTTC CASSPTSRSTYEQYF
TRBJ2-7 - TRBV29-1 - TGCAGCGTTGGCATATTTGGGAATTCCTACGAGCAGTACTTC CSVGIFGNSYEQYF
TRBJ2-1 many TRBV27 - TGTGCCAGCAGTTTGGGCGGGATCGGTGAGCAGTTCTTC CASSLGGIGEQFF
TRBJ2-7 many TRBV12-3/TRBV12-4 - TGTGCCAGCAGTTTATCCGGGTCGCCCTCCGAGCAGTACTTC CASSLSGSPSEQYF
TRBJ2-3 few TRBV20-1 - TGCAGTGCTAGTGAGACAGCTAGCACAGATACGCAGTATTTT CSASETASTDTQYF
TRBJ1-1 many TRBV6-1 TRBD1 TGTGCCAGCAGTGATCCAGGGGGTCCTTCGGTGGCTTTCTTT CASSDPGGPSVAFF
TRBJ1-3 many TRBV12-3/TRBV12-4 TRBD1 TGTGCCAGCAGTCCACGGACAGGGTACAACACCATATATTTT CASSPRTGYNTIYF
TRBJ2-5 few TRBV24-1 - TGTGCCACCAGTGACCCCCGCTCGGCCGGGGAGACCCAGTACTTC CATSDPRSAGETQYF
TRBJ2-1 - TRBV2 - TGTGCCAGCATCAGCCACAATGAGCAGTTCTTC CASISHNEQFF
TRBJ1-3 few TRBV19 - TGTGCCAGTAGCTTCCGGAACAGGGGAAACACCATATATTTT CASSFRNRGNTIYF
TRBJ2-3 - TRBV6-1 TRBD2 TGTGCCAGCAGTCCTGGACTAGCGGGGAGTGATACGCAGTATTTT CASSPGLAGSDTQYF
TRBJ1-2 many TRBV2 - TGTGCCAGCAGTGAAGCAGGAAGCAACTATGGCTACACCTTC CASSEAGSNYGYTF
TRBJ2-1 - TRBV7-9 - TGTGCCAGCAGCCCGAACGGACCGCGGACCCTCAATGAGCAGTTCTTC CASSPNGPRTLNEQFF
TRBJ1-1 many TRBV10-3 - TGTGCCATCAAAGGGGCAGGAAGTACTGAAGCTTTCTTT CAIKGAGSTEAFF
TRBJ2-5 - TRBV7-9 TRBD2 TGCGCCAGCAGCCTGGGGGGGACTAGCGGGGGGGGTGGAGAGACCCAGTACTTC CASSLGGTSGGGGETQYF
TRBJ2-2 - TRBV15 - TGTGCCACCACCGAAGGGGTCTCCACCGGGGAGCTGTTTTTT CATTEGVSTGELFF
TRBJ1-3 few TRBV19 TRBD1 TGTGCCAGTAGTATTAGGGGACAGCGCCGATCTGGAAACACCATATATTTT CASSIRGQRRSGNTIYF
TRBJ2-1 - TRBV5-1 - TGCGCCAGCAGCTTGGAGGTAAGCGCTTCCTACAATGAGCAGTTCTTC CASSLEVSASYNEQFF
TRBJ1-4 - TRBV5-6 - TGTGCCAGCAGCTTGGACAGGAGCCTCGGAAAACTGTTTTTT CASSLDRSLGKLFF
TRBJ1-3 - TRBV7-6 - TGTGCCAGCAGCTTAGCGCAAGGCAGCCCGGTTAGCTCTGGAAACACCATATATTTT CASSLAQGSPVSSGNTIYF
TRBJ2-5 - TRBV3-1 - TGTGCCAGCAGCCAAGTATGGACGAGAGGGGCCGAAAGGACCCAGTACTTC CASSQVWTRGAERTQYF
TRBJ2-5 few TRBV20-1 - TGCAGTGCTAACCCCCGTTTAGATAAGGCGGAGACCCAGTACTTC CSANPRLDKAETQYF
TRBJ2-7 many TRBV28 - TGTGCCAGCAGTCTTCAGGGTCTCGAGCAGTACTTC CASSLQGLEQYF
TRBJ2-7 many TRBV28 - TGTGCCAGCAGGGCCGCGAGCGGACTAACCTACGAGCAGTACTTC CASRAASGLTYEQYF
TRBJ1-3 - TRBV6-5 - TGTGCCAGCAGTTACAACGCAGGGAGTGGAAACACCATATATTTT CASSYNAGSGNTIYF
TRBJ2-4 few TRBV7-9 TRBD2 TGTGCCAGCAGCTTAGACCTCGGACTAGCGGGAGGGGGGGCCAAAAACATTCAGTACTTC CASSLDLGLAGGGAKNIQYF
TRBJ2-1 - TRBV7-8 TRBD2 TGTGCCAGCAGCTTAGCTCTAGCGGGGGCTCCAGCTTACAATGAGCAGTTCTTC CASSLALAGAPAYNEQFF
TRBJ2-7 - TRBV24-1 - TGTGCCACCAGTGATGCTCGAGGGGCCTACGAGCAGTACTTC CATSDARGAYEQYF
TRBJ2-3 many TRBV18 - TGTGCCAGCTCACCGGGTAGCGCCTCTCGATATCAGTATTTT CASSPGSASRYQYF
TRBJ1-1 - TRBV29-1 - TGCAGCGCTCGAATCACTGAAGCTTTCTTT CSARITEAFF
TRBJ2-3 many TRBV20-1 - TGCAGTGCTAGAGATGGGACGGGTTCCGGCGCAGATACGCAGTATTTT CSARDGTGSGADTQYF
TRBJ2-5 many TRBV28 TRBD2 TGTGCCAGCAGTCCTCGGGGGGGAAGAGAGACCCAGTACTTC CASSPRGGRETQYF
TRBJ2-7 - TRBV4-1 - TGCGCCAGCAGCCGGGCGCAGGGTGAAGCCTACGAGCAGTACTTC CASSRAQGEAYEQYF
TRBJ2-3 - TRBV5-1 - TGCGCCAGCAGCTCCCACCCAGACAGCCCCCGCACAGATACGCAGTATTTT CASSSHPDSPRTDTQYF
TRBJ1-5 many TRBV12-3/TRBV12-4 - TGTGCCAGCAGTTTTTTCGGGTTATTGAGCAATCAGCCCCAGCATTTT CASSFFGLLSNQPQHF